Reported below is one TCR beta chain. Its antigen remains unknown. These data come from a study of T cell clonotyping in hematopoietic cell transplantation. Findings and limits, study-wide: Few recipient clonotypes overlapped donors; over 97% were de novo at given depth. After transplant, recipient diversity fell while pathologically expanded clonotypes grew through day 180. Higher Inverse Simpson Index values in graft donor and pretransplant recipient predicted broader posttransplant TCR diversity.

The germline CDR1 and CDR2 sequences are MNHEY and SVGAGI. V was clipped by 0 bases and J by 1 base, with 10 bases between them. The CDR3 extends over 16 amino acids. Recipients were bled about 28 days pretransplant and at posttransplant days 30, 100, 180. Clones were read by immunoSEQ multiplex PCR, and TCRdb kept only the in-frame ones, dropping some. The data show fewer than 3,000 clones, around 80% seen once. This sample comprised peripheral blood mononuclear cells, obtained 30 days after allogeneic stem cell transplant. The origin of this receptor is a male patient aged 55 to 69 who had an allogeneic stem cell transplant, so T cells may come from the graft donor. Some clones in this sample may be carry-over from other donors' samples. The genes are TRBV6-5 and TRBJ2-1; D is ambiguous. The CDR3 DNA reads as TGTGCCAGCAGTTACTCGATTCCCCAGTCCTACAATGAGCAGTTCTTC. Its translation: CASSYSIPQSYNEQFF.